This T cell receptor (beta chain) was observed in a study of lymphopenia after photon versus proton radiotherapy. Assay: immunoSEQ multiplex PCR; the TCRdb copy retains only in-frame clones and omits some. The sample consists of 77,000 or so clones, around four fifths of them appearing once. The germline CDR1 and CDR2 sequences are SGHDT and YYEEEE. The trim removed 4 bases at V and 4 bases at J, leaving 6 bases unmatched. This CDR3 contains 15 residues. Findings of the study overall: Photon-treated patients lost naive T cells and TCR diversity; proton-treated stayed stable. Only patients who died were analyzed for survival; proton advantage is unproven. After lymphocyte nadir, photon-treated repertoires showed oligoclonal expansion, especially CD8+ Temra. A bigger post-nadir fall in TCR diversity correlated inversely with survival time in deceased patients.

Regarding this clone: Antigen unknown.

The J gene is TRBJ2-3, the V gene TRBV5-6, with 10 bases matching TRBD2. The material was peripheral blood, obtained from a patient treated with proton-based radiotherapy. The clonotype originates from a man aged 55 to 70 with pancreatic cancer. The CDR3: CASSLPSGSADTQYF. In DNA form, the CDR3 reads TGTGCCAGCAGCCTGCCTAGCGGGAGCGCAGATACGCAGTATTTT.